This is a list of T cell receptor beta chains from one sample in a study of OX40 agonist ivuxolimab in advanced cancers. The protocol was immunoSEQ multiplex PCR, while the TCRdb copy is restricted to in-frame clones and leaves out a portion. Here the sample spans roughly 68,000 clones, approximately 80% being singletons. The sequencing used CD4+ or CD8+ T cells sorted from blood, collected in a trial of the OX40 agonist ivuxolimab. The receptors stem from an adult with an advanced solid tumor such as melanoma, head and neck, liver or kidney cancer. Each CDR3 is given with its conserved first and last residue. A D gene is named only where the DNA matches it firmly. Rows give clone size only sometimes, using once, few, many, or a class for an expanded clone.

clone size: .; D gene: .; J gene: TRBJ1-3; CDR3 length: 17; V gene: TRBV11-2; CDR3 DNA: TGTGCCAGCAGCTTAGAGGCAGGTATCCTCTCTGGAAACACCATATATTTT; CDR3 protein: CASSLEAGILSGNTIYF
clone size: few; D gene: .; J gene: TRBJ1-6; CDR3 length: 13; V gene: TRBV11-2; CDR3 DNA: TGTGCCAGCAGCTTACCGGGGAATTCACCCCTCCACTTT; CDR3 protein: CASSLPGNSPLHF
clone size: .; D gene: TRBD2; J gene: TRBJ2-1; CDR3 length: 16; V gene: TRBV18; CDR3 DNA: TGTGCCAGCTCACCCGACCTAGCGGGGCTGTACAATGAGCAGTTCTTC; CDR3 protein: CASSPDLAGLYNEQFF
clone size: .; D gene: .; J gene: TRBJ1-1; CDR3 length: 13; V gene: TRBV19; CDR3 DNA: TGTGCCAGTAGTATCACCCGGGGCACTGAAGCTTTCTTT; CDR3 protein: CASSITRGTEAFF
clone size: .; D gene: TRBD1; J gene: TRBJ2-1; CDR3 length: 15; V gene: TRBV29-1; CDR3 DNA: TGCAGCGTTGGAGCAGGGGGCGCAGGGGGTAATGAGCAGTTCTTC; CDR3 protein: CSVGAGGAGGNEQFF
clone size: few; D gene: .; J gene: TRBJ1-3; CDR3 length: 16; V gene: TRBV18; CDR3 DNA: TGTGCCAGCTCCGGTACAGGGTTGGTCTCTGGAAACACCATATATTTT; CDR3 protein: CASSGTGLVSGNTIYF
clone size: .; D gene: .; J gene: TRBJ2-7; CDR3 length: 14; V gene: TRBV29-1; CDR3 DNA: TGCAGCGTTGGCCCGGGGGTGAGCTCCTACGAGCAGTACTTC; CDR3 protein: CSVGPGVSSYEQYF
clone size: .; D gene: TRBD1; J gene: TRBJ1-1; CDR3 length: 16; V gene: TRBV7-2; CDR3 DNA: TGTGCCAGCAGCTTGGGACAGGGCGGGGGTTCCACTGAAGCTTTCTTT; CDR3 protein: CASSLGQGGGSTEAFF
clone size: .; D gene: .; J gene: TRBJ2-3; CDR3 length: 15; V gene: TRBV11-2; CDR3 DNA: TGTGCCAGCAGCTTACTTCCTCGAAGCACAGATACGCAGTATTTT; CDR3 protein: CASSLLPRSTDTQYF
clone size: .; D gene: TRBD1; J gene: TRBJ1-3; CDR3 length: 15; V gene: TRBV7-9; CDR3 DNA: TGTGCCAGCAGCCCAACAGGGGGCACTGGAAACACCATATATTTT; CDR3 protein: CASSPTGGTGNTIYF
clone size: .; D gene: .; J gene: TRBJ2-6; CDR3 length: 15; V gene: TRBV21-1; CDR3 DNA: TGTGCCAGCTCTACTAGGGTCTCTGGGGCCAACGTCCTGACTTTC; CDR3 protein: CASSTRVSGANVLTF
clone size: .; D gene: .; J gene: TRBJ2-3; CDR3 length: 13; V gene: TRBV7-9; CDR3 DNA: TGTGCCAGCAGCTTACTAGGGATAGATACGCAGTATTTT; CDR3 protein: CASSLLGIDTQYF
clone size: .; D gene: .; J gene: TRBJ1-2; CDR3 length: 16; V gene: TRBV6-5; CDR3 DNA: TGTGCCAGCAGTTCCCTCCTGACGGGTTACTACTATGGCTACACCTTC; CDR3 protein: CASSSLLTGYYYGYTF
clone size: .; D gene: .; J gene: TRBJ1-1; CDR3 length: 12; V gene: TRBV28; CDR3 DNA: TGTGCCAGCAGTTCCCGAGTGACTGAAGCTTTCTTT; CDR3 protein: CASSSRVTEAFF
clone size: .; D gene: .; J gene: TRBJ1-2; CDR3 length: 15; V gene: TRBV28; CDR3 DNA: TGTGCCAGCAGTTCCGTCGGGGGGCTTGGGTATGGCTACACCTTC; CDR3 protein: CASSSVGGLGYGYTF
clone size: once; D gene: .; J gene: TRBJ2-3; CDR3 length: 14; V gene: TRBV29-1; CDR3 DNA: TGCAGCGTAGCCGGACTATCTAGCACAGATACGCAGTATTTT; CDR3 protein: CSVAGLSSTDTQYF
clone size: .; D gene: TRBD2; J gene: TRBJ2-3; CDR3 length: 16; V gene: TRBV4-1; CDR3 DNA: TGCGCCAGCAGCCACGCCGGGACTAGCGGGGAGTCGACGCAGTATTTT; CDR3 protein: CASSHAGTSGESTQYF
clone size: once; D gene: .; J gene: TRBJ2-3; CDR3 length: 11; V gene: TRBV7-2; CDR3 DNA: TGTGCCAGCAGAAGCACAGATACGCAGTATTTT; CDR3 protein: CASRSTDTQYF
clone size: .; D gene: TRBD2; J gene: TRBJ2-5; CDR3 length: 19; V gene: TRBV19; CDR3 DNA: TGTGCCAGTAGTATAAGGGGACTAGCGGGGGCACCGTACCAAGAGACCCAGTACTTC; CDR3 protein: CASSIRGLAGAPYQETQYF
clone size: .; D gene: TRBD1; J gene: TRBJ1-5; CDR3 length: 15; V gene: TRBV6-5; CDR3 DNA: TGTGCCAGCAGAGGGACAGGGGGAGATCATCAGCCCCAGCATTTT; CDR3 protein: CASRGTGGDHQPQHF
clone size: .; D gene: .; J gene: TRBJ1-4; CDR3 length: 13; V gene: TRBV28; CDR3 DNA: TGTGCCAGCAGTTTACTCTCACCTGAAAAACTGTTTTTT; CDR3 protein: CASSLLSPEKLFF
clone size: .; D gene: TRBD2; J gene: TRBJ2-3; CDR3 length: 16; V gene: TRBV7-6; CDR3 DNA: TGTGCCAGCAGTCCCGGACTAGCGGGGGGCACAGATACGCAGTATTTT; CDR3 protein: CASSPGLAGGTDTQYF
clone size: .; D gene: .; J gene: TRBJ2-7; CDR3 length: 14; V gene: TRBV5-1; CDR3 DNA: TGCGCCAGCAGCCCTTCGGGGAGCTCCTACGAGCAGTACTTC; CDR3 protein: CASSPSGSSYEQYF
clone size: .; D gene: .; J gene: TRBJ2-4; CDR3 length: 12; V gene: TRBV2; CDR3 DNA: TGTGCCAGCAGGAGAGGGGGAAACATTCAGTACTTC; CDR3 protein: CASRRGGNIQYF
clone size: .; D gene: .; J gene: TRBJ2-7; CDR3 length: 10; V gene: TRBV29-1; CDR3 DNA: TGCAGCGGGGGGGGCGACGAGCAGTACTTC; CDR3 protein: CSGGGDEQYF
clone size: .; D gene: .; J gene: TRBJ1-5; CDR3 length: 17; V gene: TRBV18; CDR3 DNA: TGTGCCAGCTCACCATCCGGGACACTACATAGCAATCAGCCCCAGCATTTT; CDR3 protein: CASSPSGTLHSNQPQHF
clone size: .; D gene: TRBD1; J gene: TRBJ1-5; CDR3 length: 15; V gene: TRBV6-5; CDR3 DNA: TGTGCCAGCAGTGCTGGACAGGTTAGCAATCAGCCCCAGCATTTT; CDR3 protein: CASSAGQVSNQPQHF